The T cell receptor beta chain under discussion was sequenced for a study of blood T cell repertoires in COVID-19. Per germline, CDR1 SGHTA and CDR2 FQGNSA. J gave up 2 bases and V 6 bases, and 4 bases lay outside the gene matches. The CDR3 has 14 residues. Profiling relied on immunoSEQ multiplex PCR, and the TCRdb table lists in-frame clones only, not all of them. The data hold around 200,000 clones, with around 90% observed a single time. This rearrangement joins TRBV7-2 to TRBJ2-3; 8 nucleotides agree with TRBD1. Sequencing was done on a sample of PBMCs or T cells enriched from blood (not recorded which). The TCR was taken from a woman aged 25 to 39 who had recovered from COVID-19. The CDR3 protein is CASRPGQATDTQYF. The CDR3 bases are TGTGCCAGCAGACCGGGACAGGCCACAGATACGCAGTATTTT.